This T cell receptor beta chain was recovered during a study of blood T cells in healthy people across ages. Primers used in a second PCR of about 6 to 11 cycles were a sample-barcoded 5' primer and a J-beta primer mix. TCRdb reprocessed the 5' RACE reads with MiXCR, giving one entry per CDR3 protein. The table shows over 1,500,000 distinct CDR3 sequences, with approximately 40% occurring only once. The ends were cut back, 9 bases at V and 7 bases at J, with 15 bases in the middle. From germline, CDR1 is ENHRY and CDR2 SYGVKD. The CDR3 runs to 12 residues. Whole-study findings and limits: Diversity of TCR beta per million T cells declined in a roughly linear way with age.

On this clonotype itself: Its antigen is unidentified.

The TCR originated in a human donor in good health. The sequencing input was blood. The rearrangement uses TRBV10-3 and TRBJ1-2; possible D gene TRBD1, 5 bases. CDR3 DNA sequence: TGTGCCATACGCTCCGGGGACGGTGGCTACACCTTC. Protein: CAIRSGDGGYTF.